Below, one T cell receptor beta chain is given with its context. The data were obtained in a study of blood T cell repertoires in COVID-19. The junction had 7 bases not matched to a gene; V was cut back by 2 bases and J by 0 bases. Germline-derived CDR1 and CDR2 are MNHEY and SVGEGT. This CDR3 is 17 amino acids long. Clones were read by immunoSEQ multiplex PCR, and TCRdb kept only the in-frame ones, dropping some. The sample carries around 68,000 clones, 88% recorded once. V is TRBV6-2 or TRBV6-3 and J is TRBJ2-3; 8 bases line up with TRBD1. The receptor was isolated from a human donor in a cohort sampled during active COVID-19. The sample comprised peripheral blood. The CDR3 is CASSYETGVVSTDTQYF. DNA of the CDR3: TGTGCCAGCAGTTACGAGACAGGGGTTGTTAGCACAGATACGCAGTATTTT.